The text below deals with one T cell receptor beta chain. The data were obtained in a study of blood T cell repertoires in COVID-19. Study summary: Researchers got acute and convalescent COVID-19 samples from the United States, Italy and Spain. In each case, the material was cDNA or gDNA derived from T cells, B-cell-depleted T cells, or PBMCs.

Per the authors' pipeline: Estimation of nucleated cell counts relied on the amplification of reference gene primers. The table came from immunoSEQ multiplex PCR; TCRdb's copy has only in-frame clones and leaves some out. Clonal size and the V and J genes are those of that table, whereas D and trimming came from the DNA. The table includes roughly 80,000 clones, over 75% detected once. V lost 4 bases to trimming and J lost 1 base; unmatched junction nucleotides: 3. This CDR3 is built from 16 residues. Germline CDR1 reads MNHNS; CDR2 reads SASEGT. The clonotype originates from a man aged 50-59 years with acute or convalescent COVID-19. Sequenced sample: peripheral blood. The chain is built from TRBV6-1 and TRBJ2-1; the match to TRBD2 covers 11 bases. As DNA, the CDR3 is TGTGCCAGCAGTGGAAGACTAGCGGGGTCCTACAATGAGCAGTTCTTC. Amino acids: CASSGRLAGSYNEQFF.